This T cell receptor beta chain was documented in a study of T cells expressing NK-cell markers. In the study overall: The TCR beta repertoires originated in sorted CD3+CD56+NKG2C+, CD3+CD56+NKG2C- and CD3+CD56-NKG2C+ T cells. Study observations and caveats: In about six donors, dominant CD3+CD56+NKG2C+ clonotypes ranked among the top 10 CD8+ clonotypes. Among several donors, these clonotypes also ranked first in the CD3+CD56-NKG2C+ fraction.

The CDR3 covers 15 residues. Germline lookup yields CDR1 SGDLS and CDR2 YYNGEE. Details on this clonotype: Its specificity is not known.

5'RACE template switching with UMIs produced the TCR beta cDNA. TCRdb reanalyzed the 5' RACE reads, giving one entry per CDR3 protein sequence and no DNA. The sample holds hundreds of thousands of distinct CDR3 sequences. The gene calls are TRBV9 and TRBJ2-1; without DNA, the TCRdb call of TRBD2 cannot be checked. The sample taken for sequencing was blood T cells: a sorted CD56 or NKG2C T cell subset, CD4+ or CD8+ T cells, or bulk PBMC T cells (not recorded which). The source of this sequence is a young man in good health. CDR3 residues: CASSVGLGAYNEQFF.